This TCR beta chain was obtained from a study of beta chain features in type 1 diabetes. CDR1 is SGDLS and CDR2 is YYNGEE in the germline V gene. This CDR3 is built from 14 residues. A word on this clone: One end of the junction is discordant with germline, which a read error may explain.

The isolated RNA, all of it, was reverse transcribed, so expressed TCRB transcripts were what got sequenced. Data came from immunoSEQ multiplex PCR; TCRdb stores just in-frame clones and leaves some out. This sample has approximately 150,000 clones; over 9.5% occur once, and the top ten carry approximately 1.3%. Sequencing was done on a sample of naive CD4+ T cells from blood. The chain links TRBV9 to TRBJ1-5; D is undetermined. The source is a man between 18 and 29 years old in good health. The CDR3 bases are TGTGCCAGCAGCCCCTCGGGTAGCGATCAGCCCCAGCATTTT. Translation: CASSPSGSDQPQHF.